The text below deals with one T cell receptor (beta chain). The germline gives CDR1 MDHEN, CDR2 SYDVKM. V lost 6 bases and J lost 6; bases outside the gene matches: 12. This CDR3 is 15 amino acids long. The sample comes from a study of blood T cell repertoires in COVID-19. Overall study context: PBMCs, B-cell-depleted T cells, or T cells were the source of the cDNA or gDNA that made up the material.

In the original workflow: It was from reference gene primer amplification that nucleated cell counts were estimated. Profiled with immunoSEQ multiplex PCR; TCRdb holds only in-frame clones, not every one. D and trimming come from the DNA, and the V and J calls and clone size come from that table. The sample lists roughly 200,000 clones, about nine tenths seen once, with over 3% in the top ten. The sequenced sample consisted of PBMCs or T cells enriched from blood (not recorded which). The origin of this receptor is a woman aged 40 to 49 with acute COVID-19. The chain is built from TRBV28 and TRBJ2-3; 7 bases are shared with TRBD1. CDR3 sequence (DNA): TGTGCCAGCAGCTTAAGGGGGCTGGCGCCGGATACGCAGTATTTT. Its translation is CASSLRGLAPDTQYF. Together with reference TRBV28 and TRBJ2-3, the CDR3 gives the full variable domain: DVKVTQSSRYLVKRTGEKVFLECVQDMDHENMFWYRQDPGLGLRLIYFSYDVKMKEKGDIPEGYSVSREKKERFSLILESASTNQTSMYLCASSLRGLAPDTQYFGPGTRLTVL.